The T cell receptor beta chain described here comes from a study of PD-L1 blockade in urothelial cancer. Profiled with immunoSEQ multiplex PCR; TCRdb holds only in-frame clones, not every one. The sample carries tens of thousands of clones, over 75% recorded once. The time point here: pretreatment peripheral blood. The V segment lost 5 bases and the J segment 0 bases; nucleotides outside the gene matches: 12. CDR1 and CDR2 (germline): MNHEY, SMNVEV (reference sequence). There are 20 residues in the CDR3. The chain is built from TRBV27 and TRBJ2-5, with 16 bases aligning to TRBD2. The source is a man aged 55 to 70 with urothelial cancer. The starting material was PBMCs, obtained around atezolizumab (anti-PD-L1) treatment. The CDR3 DNA sequence: TGTGCCAGCAGTCCCCCCCCCGGGACTAGCGGGAGGGTCTACCAAGAGACCCAGTACTTC. Its protein product is CASSPPPGTSGRVYQETQYF.